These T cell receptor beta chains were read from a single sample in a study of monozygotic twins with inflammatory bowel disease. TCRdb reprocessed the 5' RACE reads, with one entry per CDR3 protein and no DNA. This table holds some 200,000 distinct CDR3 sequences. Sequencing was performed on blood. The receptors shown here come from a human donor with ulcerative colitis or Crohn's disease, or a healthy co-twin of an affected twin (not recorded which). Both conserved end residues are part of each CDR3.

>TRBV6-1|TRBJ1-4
CASSVSQGFNEKLFF
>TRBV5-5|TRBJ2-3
CASSLVTGGKGDTQYF
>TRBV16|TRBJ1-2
CASSQGPSSNYGYTF
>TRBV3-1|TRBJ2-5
CASSQRGNQETQYF
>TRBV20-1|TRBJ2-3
CSARLAGGGDTQYF
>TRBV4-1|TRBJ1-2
CASSHDRGRTGYTF
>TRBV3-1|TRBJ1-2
CASSRAGHLDYGYTF
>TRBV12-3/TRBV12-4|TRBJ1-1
CASSLSGGQGAFF
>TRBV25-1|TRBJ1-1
CASSEYYMEELMNTEAFF
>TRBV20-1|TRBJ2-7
CSASQGAVYEQYF
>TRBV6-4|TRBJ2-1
CASSLSSHKYNEQFF
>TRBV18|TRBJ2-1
CASSPVGQNFLGNEQFF
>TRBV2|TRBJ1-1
CASSAVRVSEAFF
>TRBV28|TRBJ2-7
CASSLSLGFSYEQYF
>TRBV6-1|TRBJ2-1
CASIARQGVLRQFF
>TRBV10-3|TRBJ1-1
CAISESTWTGENTEAFF
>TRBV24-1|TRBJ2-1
CATSRAPSYNEQFF
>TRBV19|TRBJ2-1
CASSGQGLDNEQFF
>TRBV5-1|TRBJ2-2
CASKPGTGRTGELFF
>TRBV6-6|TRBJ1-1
CATHYGNTEAFF
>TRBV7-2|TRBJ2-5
CASSWGTSGTETQYF
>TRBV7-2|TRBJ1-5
CASSLAPLGATAQPQHF
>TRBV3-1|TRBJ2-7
CASSQAQGEAYEQYF
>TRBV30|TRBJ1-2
CAWSPKLLRRDGF
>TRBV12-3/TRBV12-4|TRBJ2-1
CASSRNGYNEQFF
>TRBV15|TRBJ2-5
CATSRGAYQETQYF
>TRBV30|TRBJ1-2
CAWAGEAVYYGYTF
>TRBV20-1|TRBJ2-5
CSAKGQPQETQYF
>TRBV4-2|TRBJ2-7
CASSQDWVASGNLEGYEQYF